These 10 T cell receptor beta chains share one sample of origin, sequenced in a study of blood T cells in healthy people across ages. Then a second PCR, running about 6 to 12 cycles, was carried out with a sample-barcoded 5' primer and a J-beta primer mix. TCRdb analysed the 5' RACE reads with MiXCR anew, one entry per CDR3 protein. The table includes 1.5 million to 1.9 million distinct CDR3 sequences, less than 45% detected once. Specimen: blood. All receptors derive from a young woman in good health.

Note on this clonotype: The germline gene is not matched at one end of the junction; a read error may be the cause. The rearrangement uses TRBV18 and TRBJ2-1; TRBD1 matches 7 bases. Germline lookup yields CDR1 KGHSH and CDR2 LQKENI. The CDR3 consists of 14 residues. The chain's CDR3 is CASSLVDRTNGQFF. CDR3 in DNA: TGTGCCAGCTCACTCGTGGACAGGACGAATGGGCAGTTCTTC.

This clonotype was found a few times. V gene TRBV12-3 or TRBV12-4 combines with J gene TRBJ1-5, with 9 bases identical to TRBD1. The CDR3 extends over 13 amino acids. V dropped 6 bases and J dropped 11; count of bases not matched to a gene: 8. The CDR3 DNA reads as TGTGCCAGCAGCCGGGACAGGGTCGGAGCCCAGCATTTT. Translated: CASSRDRVGAQHF.

This rearrangement joins TRBV7-3 to TRBJ1-2; D unclear. Germline V lookup: CDR1 SGHTA, CDR2 FQGTGA. This CDR3 is built from 14 residues. The V end lost 5 bases, the J end lost 5 bases, and 15 bases lay between the germline ends. This CDR3 is CASSTGSAGYGYTF. CDR3 nucleotides: TGTGCCAGCAGCACGGGGTCCGCGGGGTATGGCTACACCTTC.

V and J are TRBV20-1 and TRBJ1-1, with 7 positions matching TRBD1. Germline V gene data show CDR1 as DFQATT and CDR2 as SNEGSKA (reference sequence). The CDR3 runs to 15 residues. J lost 4 bases, V lost 2 bases, and 10 bases had no gene match. CDR3 amino acids: CSARWGTDWSTEAFF. In DNA form, the CDR3 reads TGCAGTGCTAGATGGGGGACAGATTGGAGCACTGAAGCTTTCTTT.

This clonotype has just a few counts. This chain connects TRBV30 to TRBJ2-3; 8 bases match TRBD2. In germline, CDR1 is GTSNPN, CDR2 SVGIG (reference sequence). The CDR3 loop spans 14 amino acids. With V trimmed by 1 base and J by 6 bases, 6 bases remained unmatched. CDR3 region: CAWSEARGADTQYF. CDR3 DNA sequence: TGTGCCTGGAGTGAGGCGCGGGGGGCGGATACGCAGTATTTT.

A few counts support this clonotype. V gene TRBV4-1 combines with J gene TRBJ2-7; D is perhaps TRBD1 (5 bases). CDR3 size: 16 residues. Germline CDR1 is MGHRA and CDR2 is YSYEKL. The V gene lost 1 base and the J gene lost 3 bases, with 16 bases spanning the gap. The CDR3 region is CASSQAQGLSLYEQYF. CDR3 nucleotides: TGCGCCAGCAGCCAAGCCCAGGGCCTATCCCTCTACGAGCAGTACTTC.

This clonotype came up a few times. The V call is TRBV28, the J call TRBJ1-2; 7 positions agree with TRBD1. V gave up 5 bases and J gave up 1 base; unmatched junction bases: 13. The CDR3 contains 17 residues. CDR1 and CDR2 from the germline V gene are MDHEN and SYDVKM. CDR3 coding DNA: TGTGCCAGCAGTCCACTGATTGGGACAGATTTTAACTATGGCTACACCTTC. It translates to CASSPLIGTDFNYGYTF.

The sample holds a few counts of this clonotype. J is TRBJ2-1 and V is TRBV4-1; D remains ambiguous. Trimming shortened V by 1 base and J by 4 bases, and 8 bases separated the two germline ends. This CDR3 comprises 14 residues. The germline V gene encodes CDR1 MGHRA and CDR2 YSYEKL. As DNA, the CDR3 is TGCGCCAGCAGCCAAGGACTGGGGTACAATGAGCAGTTCTTC. This encodes CASSQGLGYNEQFF.

This clonotype has more than one count but fewer than ten. The chain recombines TRBV7-2 with TRBJ2-7; D gene unclear. V was clipped by 1 base and J by 8 bases, with 18 bases between them. This CDR3 is 15 amino acids long. From germline, CDR1 is SGHTA and CDR2 FQGNSA. In nucleotides, the CDR3 is TGTGCCAGCAGCTTAGAAGGCAGAGGACCTTATCAGCAGTACTTC. Protein sequence: CASSLEGRGPYQQYF.

This clonotype has more than one count but fewer than ten. The V and J genes are TRBV7-2 and TRBJ1-1; the D is unclear. Germline-derived CDR1 and CDR2 are SGHTA and FQGNSA. This CDR3 is 15 amino acids long. Trimming took 2 bases from V and 0 from J, leaving 10 bases between them. CDR3 sequence: CASSLLIRLNTEAFF. In nucleotides, the CDR3 is TGTGCCAGCAGCTTATTAATCAGATTGAACACTGAAGCTTTCTTT.